The 32 T cell receptor beta chains reported below all come from one sample, sequenced in a study of T-cell reconstitution after alpha-beta-depleted transplantation in children. Unique molecular identifiers were incorporated during preparation of the TCRbeta library. Each CDR3 protein gets one entry after TCRdb re-called the PCR reads with MiXCR. The profile shows fewer than 500,000 distinct CDR3 sequences, about 40% of them singletons. The sample here was PBMCs, taken before TCRalphabeta/CD19-depleted stem cell transplant. The receptors come from a girl aged 2-10 years with aplastic anemia, due to receive a stem cell transplant.

This clonotype was observed a single time. The V and J genes are TRBV6-1 and TRBJ2-2; perhaps TRBD2 as D (6 bases). Trimming pared 7 bases from V and 3 bases from J, leaving 12 bases between. The CDR3 is made up of 14 amino acids. Germline lookup yields CDR1 MNHNS and CDR2 SASEGT. The CDR3 region has the DNA TGTGCCAGCAAGGGAGGTGTTTACACCGGGGAGCTGTTTTTT. It yields the protein CASKGGVYTGELFF.

V gene TRBV6-1 combines with J gene TRBJ2-3; TRBD2 agrees at 8 bases. There are 15 residues in the CDR3. Germline lookup yields CDR1 MNHNS and CDR2 SASEGT. J was trimmed by 4 bases and V by 6 bases; bases with no gene match: 9. CDR3 protein: CASRKAGVKADTQYF. CDR3 nucleotides: TGTGCCAGCAGAAAAGCGGGAGTGAAGGCAGATACGCAGTATTTT.

CDR3 nucleotide sequence: TGCGCCAGCAGCCCCGGACAGAACAATGAGCAGTTCTTC. Translating gives CASSPGQNNEQFF. The V and J genes are TRBV5-1 and TRBJ2-1; a possible D gene is TRBD1 (6 bases). Germline loops: CDR1 SGHRS, CDR2 YFSETQ. The CDR3 consists of 13 residues. Trimming cost V 4 bases and J 5 bases, with 10 bases left between them.

The chain couples TRBV6-1 to TRBJ2-2, with D perhaps TRBD2 (6 bases). CDR3 length: 13 amino acids. The V end was cut by 8 bases, the J end by 3 bases, with 10 bases between. Looked up from germline, CDR1 is MNHNS and CDR2 is SASEGT. The DNA of the CDR3 is TGTGCCAGCGGGGGGTCCCACACCGGGGAGCTGTTTTTT. Its translation: CASGGSHTGELFF.

In its sample, this clonotype was seen a few times. The chain combines TRBV12-3 or TRBV12-4 with TRBJ1-6, with 7 positions matching TRBD1. V lost 7 bases to trimming and J lost 7 bases; unmatched junction nucleotides: 4. This CDR3 spans 13 amino acids. The CDR3 nucleotides are TGTGCCAGCAAGGGGGCGCGGAATTCACCCCTCCACTTT. Residues: CASKGARNSPLHF.

This chain uses TRBV18 with TRBJ2-1; TRBD1 aligns across 7 bases. CDR1 KGHSH and CDR2 LQKENI come from the germline V gene. After removal of 8 bases from V and 4 bases from J, the junction contained 5 bases not matched to a gene. CDR3 length: 13 residues. As DNA, the CDR3 is TGTGCCAGCGTACCGACAGGGTACAATGAGCAGTTCTTC. Translating it yields CASVPTGYNEQFF.

This rearrangement joins TRBV11-3 to TRBJ2-3; no clear D. Looked up from germline, CDR1 is SGHNT and CDR2 is YENEEA. V dropped 5 bases and J dropped 7 bases, with 13 bases sitting between them. The CDR3 is 13 amino acids. The CDR3 nucleotides are TGTGCCAGCAGCCTGACAACTTTGAATACGCAGTATTTT. It is translated as CASSLTTLNTQYF.

This clonotype has a single count. V and J are TRBV28 and TRBJ2-3, with TRBD2 matching over 12 bases. Germline CDR1 is MDHEN and CDR2 is SYDVKM. V lost 5 bases to trimming and J lost 6 bases; unmatched junction nucleotides: 9. This CDR3 contains 16 residues. This CDR3 reads CASSAGLAGSSDTQYF. CDR3 nucleotides: TGTGCCAGCAGTGCCGGACTAGCGGGATCTTCGGATACGCAGTATTTT.

This clonotype has just a few counts. The gene calls are TRBV6-5 and TRBJ1-2, with D maybe TRBD1 (5 bases). Trimming left V 8 bases short and J 14 bases short, with 15 bases between. CDR1 MNHEY and CDR2 SVGAGI come from the germline V gene. This CDR3 region has 10 residues. Written as DNA, the CDR3 is TGTGCCAGCCGGGGACCGGATGAGACCTTC. Protein: CASRGPDETF.

This clonotype was counted at least ten times. CDR3 loop: CASSLPWASGTSGTGELFF. CDR3 DNA sequence: TGTGCCAGCAGTTTACCTTGGGCCAGCGGGACTTCTGGCACCGGGGAGCTGTTTTTT. The chain couples TRBV12-3 or TRBV12-4 to TRBJ2-2, with 7 bases aligning to TRBD2. This CDR3 has 19 residues. The J segment lost 4 bases and the V segment lost 2 bases, leaving 16 bases of the junction unmatched.

The chain carries TRBV7-9 and TRBJ2-7; TRBD1 or TRBD2 may be the D gene (5 bases each). Germline V gene sequence: CDR1 SEHNR, CDR2 FQNEAQ (reference sequence). The CDR3 extends over 14 amino acids. V dropped 3 bases and J dropped 5 bases, with 14 bases sitting between them. This CDR3 reads CASSLGDPSHEQYF. Written as DNA, the CDR3 is TGTGCCAGCAGCTTGGGGGACCCAAGCCACGAGCAGTACTTC.

This clonotype was seen repeatedly, ten times or more. V usage is TRBV12-3 or TRBV12-4 and J usage is TRBJ2-7; D is uncertain. This CDR3 has 14 residues. The V end lost 6 bases, the J end lost 0 bases, and 12 bases lay between the germline ends. CDR3 DNA: TGTGCCAGCAGCGCGACGAGGTTCTCCTACGAGCAGTACTTC. Its translation: CASSATRFSYEQYF.

The chain employs TRBV20-1 and TRBJ2-1, with 10 bases lining up with TRBD2. The junction had 6 bases not matched to a gene; V was cut back by 3 bases and J by 4 bases. The CDR3 sequence is 15 residues long. Germline loops: CDR1 DFQATT, CDR2 SNEGSKA (reference sequence). The CDR3 DNA reads as TGCAGTGCTAGCCTCGGACTAGCGGAATACAATGAGCAGTTCTTC. Amino acids: CSASLGLAEYNEQFF.

The V and J genes are TRBV7-9 and TRBJ2-7, with D unresolved. V shed 0 bases and J shed 3 bases, with 9 bases lying between them. Germline values: CDR1 SEHNR, CDR2 FQNEAQ (reference sequence). This CDR3 is 14 amino acids long. CDR3 nucleotides: TGTGCCAGCAGCTTAGCGAATAGGATCTACGAGCAGTACTTC. Protein sequence: CASSLANRIYEQYF.

This clonotype has at least ten counts. This CDR3 is CASSLPGTGANQPQHF. The CDR3 DNA reads TGTGCCAGCAGCTTGCCCGGGACAGGGGCTAATCAGCCCCAGCATTTT. The gene calls are TRBV7-8 and TRBJ1-5; 10 nucleotides agree with TRBD1. This CDR3 region has 16 residues. Germline V lookup: CDR1 SGHVS, CDR2 FQNEAQ. The V gene end was trimmed by 3 bases and the J gene end by 4 bases; junction bases not matched to a gene: 6.

This clonotype was seen just once. This chain links TRBV12-3 or TRBV12-4 with TRBJ2-5; D not resolved. CDR3 length equals 14 residues. Trimming took 6 bases from V and 5 from J, leaving 16 bases between them. The CDR3 sequence is CASSTFGQKETQYF. CDR3 nucleotides: TGTGCCAGCAGCACCTTCGGGCAGAAGGAGACCCAGTACTTC.

This clonotype was detected many times. The genes are TRBV10-3 and TRBJ1-2; 7 nucleotides match TRBD1. Germline V lookup: CDR1 ENHRY, CDR2 SYGVKD. The ends lost 6 bases at V and 2 bases at J; junction bases unmatched: 6. CDR3 length equals 14 residues. The CDR3: CAIRPTGENYGYTF. The CDR3 coding sequence is TGTGCCATCAGACCTACAGGGGAGAACTATGGCTACACCTTC.

In this sample, this clonotype turned up a few times. The gene calls are TRBV20-1 and TRBJ1-2, with a possible D match to TRBD1 (5 bases). With 6 bases removed from V and 8 bases from J, the gap between germline ends came to 19 bases. This CDR3 is 13 amino acids long. Germline lookup yields CDR1 DFQATT and CDR2 SNEGSKA (reference sequence). The CDR3 sequence is CSANLRGPEGYTF. The CDR3 nucleotides read TGCAGTGCGAACCTCCGGGGCCCGGAAGGCTACACCTTC.

This clonotype was counted only a few times. V gene TRBV20-1 combines with J gene TRBJ2-7; 9 nucleotides line up with TRBD1. The germline V gene has CDR1 DFQATT and CDR2 SNEGSKA (reference sequence). The CDR3 is 15 residues long. The junction had 13 bases not matched to a gene; V was cut back by 5 bases and J by 5 bases. The CDR3 region is CSAPETGGKINEQYF. CDR3 coding DNA: TGCAGTGCTCCTGAGACAGGGGGGAAGATAAACGAGCAGTACTTC.

This clonotype was recorded many times. The chain joins TRBV20-1 to TRBJ1-3; D call uncertain. V gave up 1 base and J gave up 4 bases, with 5 bases separating them. The CDR3 is made up of 12 amino acids. Germline CDR1 and CDR2: DFQATT and SNEGSKA (reference sequence). CDR3 sequence: CSARATGNTIYF. CDR3 nucleotide sequence: TGCAGTGCTAGAGCGACAGGAAACACCATATATTTT.

This clonotype was counted a few times. This chain connects TRBV20-1 to TRBJ2-3; the match to TRBD1 covers 12 bases. The germline V gene encodes CDR1 DFQATT and CDR2 SNEGSKA (reference sequence). With 8 bases clipped from V and 2 bases from J, the junction kept 5 bases outside the gene matches. This CDR3 is built from 14 residues. The DNA for the CDR3 is TGCAGTACCCGGGACAGGGGGCCCACAGATACGCAGTATTTT. This sequence encodes CSTRDRGPTDTQYF.

This clonotype was counted at least ten times. The chain joins TRBV28 to TRBJ2-1; TRBD1 matches 11 bases. Germline trimming cut 5 bases from V and 7 bases from J; bases unmatched to any gene: 13. CDR3 length equals 17 residues. The V gene's germline CDR1 is MDHEN and CDR2 SYDVKM. CDR3 residues: CASSKGGRTGGGNEQFF. The CDR3 DNA reads as TGTGCCAGCAGTAAAGGGGGCCGGACAGGGGGCGGGAATGAGCAGTTCTTC.

V and J are TRBV29-1 and TRBJ1-2; TRBD1 agrees at 9 bases. This CDR3 region has 11 residues. The trim removed 6 bases at V and 8 bases at J, leaving 4 bases unmatched. Germline CDR1 and CDR2: SQVTM and ANQGSEA. The CDR3 reads CSVRTGAGYTF. The CDR3 DNA is TGCAGCGTGAGGACAGGGGCCGGCTACACCTTC.

This chain connects TRBV9 to TRBJ2-3; D not resolved. CDR1 and CDR2 (germline): SGDLS, YYNGEE. V was shortened by 1 base and J by 4 bases, with 10 bases between the two germline ends. The CDR3 consists of 14 residues. The CDR3 reads CASSVWAASDTQYF. The CDR3 nucleotides are TGTGCCAGCAGCGTATGGGCAGCCTCAGATACGCAGTATTTT.

Many counts were recorded for this clonotype. The chain combines TRBV20-1 with TRBJ2-1, with 7 bases fitting TRBD1. There are 15 residues in the CDR3. The germline gives CDR1 DFQATT, CDR2 SNEGSKA (reference sequence). Germline trimming cut 1 base from V and 0 bases from J; bases unmatched to any gene: 3. The DNA for the CDR3 is TGCAGTGCTAGAGGTAACAGGGGCTCCTACAATGAGCAGTTCTTC. This gives the protein CSARGNRGSYNEQFF.

The V gene is TRBV6-2 or TRBV6-3, the J gene TRBJ2-7; 7 bases map to TRBD1. Losses at the gene ends were 6 bases for V and 4 bases for J; bases not matched to a gene: 6. Looked up from germline, CDR1 is MNHEY and CDR2 is SVGEGT. This CDR3 comprises 13 residues. The CDR3 spells CASSSDRYYEQYF. CDR3 in DNA: TGTGCCAGCAGCTCGGACAGGTATTACGAGCAGTACTTC.

DNA of the CDR3: TGCGCCAGCCTAGGGCGGGAGGATAGCACAGATACGCAGTATTTT. Residues: CASLGREDSTDTQYF. V and J are TRBV4-1 and TRBJ2-3; 8 bases map to TRBD2. From germline, CDR1 is MGHRA and CDR2 YSYEKL. The length of the CDR3 is 15 residues. J gave up 0 bases and V 8 bases, and 7 bases lay outside the gene matches.

This clonotype was found a few times. This chain joins TRBV20-1 and TRBJ2-3; D uncertain. V was pared by 7 bases and J by 0 bases, with 8 bases between. Germline V CDR1 and CDR2: DFQATT, SNEGSKA (reference sequence). The CDR3 consists of 12 residues. The CDR3 DNA sequence: TGCAGTGGCGGTACTAGCACAGATACGCAGTATTTT. Translated: CSGGTSTDTQYF.

The rearrangement joins TRBV5-1 to TRBJ2-3; 8 bases map to TRBD2. Unmatched junction bases numbered 7, after V lost 4 bases and J lost 3 bases. Germline V gene data show CDR1 as SGHRS and CDR2 as YFSETQ. The CDR3 sequence is 15 residues long. CDR3 in DNA: TGCGCCAGCAGCCCCCCAAAGCGGGAGACAGATACGCAGTATTTT. It yields the protein CASSPPKRETDTQYF.

The chain has TRBV27 and TRBJ2-3; TRBD1 matches at 9 bases. Germline assignment: CDR1 MNHEY and CDR2 SMNVEV (reference sequence). The V and J ends lost 6 bases and 4 bases, in that order; junction bases with no gene match: 8. The CDR3 is 15 amino acids. The CDR3 loop is CASRLQGARADTQYF. DNA of the CDR3: TGTGCCAGCAGATTACAGGGGGCGCGCGCAGATACGCAGTATTTT.

This clonotype was seen many times. The rearrangement uses TRBV6-1 and TRBJ2-7; 9 bases agree with TRBD1. The ends lost 6 bases at V and 3 bases at J; junction bases unmatched: 6. The CDR3 is 14 amino acids. CDR1 is MNHNS and CDR2 is SASEGT in the germline V gene. The CDR3 nucleotides are TGTGCCAGCAGGTCCGGGACAGGGAACTACGAGCAGTACTTC. Translation: CASRSGTGNYEQYF.

V and J are TRBV4-2 and TRBJ2-3; TRBD2 might be the D (6 bases). V lost 3 bases, J lost 2 bases, and 21 bases lay in between. The germline V gene has CDR1 LGHNA and CDR2 YNFKEQ. This CDR3 is built from 18 residues. The CDR3 region is CASSQPNEERAFTDTQYF. The CDR3 DNA sequence: TGTGCCAGCAGCCAGCCCAACGAGGAGCGGGCGTTCACAGATACGCAGTATTTT.